Presented here are 15 T cell receptor beta chains from one specimen sequenced in a study of cytomegalovirus exposure and HLA in healthy donors. PCR employed 60 Vbeta and 13 Jbeta primers. Clones were read by immunoSEQ multiplex PCR, and TCRdb kept only the in-frame ones, dropping some. The repertoire includes over 250,000 clones, around 86% of them detected once, and approximately 4.3% sits in the top ten. The sample taken for sequencing was PBMCs. The receptors derive from a man in his forties or fifties in good health and CMV-seropositive.

V usage is TRBV5-1 and J usage is TRBJ2-7; TRBD1 matches 8 bases. CDR1 and CDR2 from the germline V gene are SGHRS and YFSETQ. CDR3 size: 14 residues. The V segment lost 0 bases and the J segment 5 bases; nucleotides outside the gene matches: 4. CDR3 bases: TGCGCCAGCAGCTTGGGGCAGGGGGCGGACGAGCAGTACTTC. As protein: CASSLGQGADEQYF.

J is TRBJ2-2 and V is TRBV13, with 16 bases fitting TRBD2. The V and J ends lost 3 bases and 6 bases, in that order; junction bases with no gene match: 4. The CDR3 covers 17 residues. Germline lookup yields CDR1 PRHDT and CDR2 FYEKMQ (reference sequence). CDR3: CASSLGLAGGGAGELFF. DNA of the CDR3: TGTGCCAGCAGCTTGGGACTAGCGGGAGGGGGCGCCGGGGAGCTGTTTTTT.

The chain uses TRBV7-3 and TRBJ2-7; maybe TRBD2 (6 bases). The CDR3 runs 13 residues. V dropped 2 bases and J dropped 4 bases, with 9 bases sitting between them. Germline V lookup: CDR1 SGHTA, CDR2 FQGTGA. The CDR3 DNA reads TGTGCCAGCAGCTTATTGGGGGGTTACGAGCAGTACTTC. It yields the protein CASSLLGGYEQYF.

The rearrangement uses TRBV19 and TRBJ1-5; the D gene is possibly TRBD1 (5 bases). From germline, CDR1 is LNHDA and CDR2 SQIVND (reference sequence). Trimming stripped 7 bases from V and 2 bases from J, with 15 bases between. The CDR3 consists of 15 residues. In DNA, the CDR3 is TGTGCCAGTACCTCCGGGGGGACGGGCAATCAGCCCCAGCATTTT. Its translation: CASTSGGTGNQPQHF.

V and J are TRBV14 and TRBJ1-4; 7 nucleotides align to TRBD1. The CDR3 runs 14 residues. The V gene's germline CDR1 is SGHDN and CDR2 FVKESK. The V gene end was trimmed by 5 bases and the J gene end by 7 bases; junction bases not matched to a gene: 7. CDR3 residues: CASSAHWTGEKLFF. The CDR3 DNA reads TGTGCCAGCAGCGCACATTGGACAGGTGAAAAACTGTTTTTT.

The chain carries TRBV18 and TRBJ1-6; D might be TRBD1 (6 bases). Trimming cost V 5 bases and J 5 bases, with 19 bases left between them. The length of the CDR3 is 17 residues. The V gene's germline CDR1 is KGHSH and CDR2 LQKENI. The CDR3 DNA reads TGTGCCAGCTCAACTTCCCTGACAGGAGCCGATAATTCACCCCTCCACTTT. This gives the protein CASSTSLTGADNSPLHF.

This sequence joins TRBV10-3 and TRBJ2-7, with D unresolved. V was clipped by 4 bases and J by 0 bases, with 4 bases between them. Looked up from germline, CDR1 is ENHRY and CDR2 is SYGVKD. CDR3 length: 12 residues. The CDR3 region is CAISGVSYEQYF. In nucleotides, the CDR3 is TGTGCCATCAGTGGCGTCTCCTACGAGCAGTACTTC.

The chain joins TRBV25-1 to TRBJ1-1, with a possible D match to TRBD1 (5 bases). The germline V and J ends were trimmed by 6 bases and 2 bases, with 10 bases remaining between them. The CDR3 runs to 13 residues. CDR1 and CDR2 from the germline V gene are MGHDK and SYGVNS. The CDR3 loop is CASRLTDNTEAFF. The CDR3 DNA sequence: TGTGCCAGCAGGCTGACAGACAACACTGAAGCTTTCTTT.

The chain carries TRBV13 and TRBJ2-7; 14 bases map to TRBD2. The CDR3 is made up of 18 amino acids. Per germline, CDR1 PRHDT and CDR2 FYEKMQ (reference sequence). The V segment lost 6 bases and the J segment 0 bases; nucleotides outside the gene matches: 10. The CDR3 loop is CASRWTSGRPSNSYEQYF. The CDR3 DNA reads as TGTGCCAGCAGATGGACTAGCGGGAGGCCATCCAACTCCTACGAGCAGTACTTC.

This chain connects TRBV4-1 to TRBJ1-2; tentatively, D is TRBD1 (5 bases). The ends were cut back, 1 base at V and 4 bases at J, with 28 bases in the middle. CDR3 length: 20 residues. In germline, CDR1 is MGHRA, CDR2 YSYEKL. CDR3 nucleotides: TGCGCCAGCAGCCAAGGGGACTCTCGGGTCCAAGGAGGCCTAGGCTATGGCTACACCTTC. Translation: CASSQGDSRVQGGLGYGYTF.

As DNA, the CDR3 is TGTGCCAGTAGTATCCAGGGCTACGAGCAGTACTTC. It is translated as CASSIQGYEQYF. The chain combines TRBV19 with TRBJ2-7; D may be TRBD1 (5 bases). Germline CDR1 LNHDA, CDR2 SQIVND (reference sequence). CDR3 length equals 12 residues. V lost 3 bases, J lost 3 bases, and 6 bases lay in between.

V usage is TRBV7-9 and J usage is TRBJ2-7; tentative D call: TRBD2 (5 bases). The CDR3 totals 14 residues. Trimming removed 5 bases from V and 2 bases from J, with 13 bases in between. The germline V gene has CDR1 SEHNR and CDR2 FQNEAQ (reference sequence). The CDR3 loop is CASSPADGAYEQYF. Here the CDR3 DNA reads TGTGCCAGCAGCCCAGCGGACGGAGCCTACGAGCAGTACTTC.

The chain carries TRBV5-1 and TRBJ2-6; D may be TRBD1 (6 bases). Trimming removed 4 bases from V and 0 bases from J, with 14 bases in between. The CDR3 length is 17 residues. The germline gives CDR1 SGHRS, CDR2 YFSETQ. CDR3 in amino acids: CASSPGQISSGANVLTF. In DNA form, the CDR3 reads TGCGCCAGCAGCCCAGGACAGATCAGCTCTGGGGCCAACGTCCTGACTTTC.

The table lists this clone with a few counts. The chain carries TRBV28 and TRBJ2-7, with D hard to call. The CDR3 covers 12 residues. V was cut by 5 bases and J by 6 bases, with 11 bases left in between. CDR1 MDHEN and CDR2 SYDVKM come from the germline V gene. The CDR3 here is CASSLARLEQYF. The CDR3, as DNA: TGTGCCAGCAGTCTGGCTAGGCTCGAGCAGTACTTC.

V gene TRBV11-2 combines with J gene TRBJ2-1; 11 bases fit TRBD2. V trimming: 1 base; J trimming: 5 bases; junction bases outside the gene matches: 7. The CDR3 sequence is 17 residues long. CDR1 is SGHAT and CDR2 is FQNNGV in the germline V gene. The CDR3 here is CASSLVGGTSGDNEQFF. CDR3 nucleotides: TGTGCCAGCAGCTTAGTCGGCGGGACTAGCGGCGACAATGAGCAGTTCTTC.